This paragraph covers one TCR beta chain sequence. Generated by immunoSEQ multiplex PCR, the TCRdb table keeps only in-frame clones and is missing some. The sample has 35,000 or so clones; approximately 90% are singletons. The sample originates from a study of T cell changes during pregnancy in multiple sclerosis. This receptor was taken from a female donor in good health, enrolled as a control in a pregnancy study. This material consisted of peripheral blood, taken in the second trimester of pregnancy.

CDR3 nucleotide sequence: TGTGCCAGCACGGAGGGTAGCTACACCGGGGAGCTGTTTTTT. Translating it yields CASTEGSYTGELFF. The chain employs TRBV9 and TRBJ2-2, with D perhaps TRBD2 (6 bases). Trimming cost V 6 bases and J 3 bases, with 12 bases left between them. The CDR3 spans 14 residues. The germline gives CDR1 SGDLS, CDR2 YYNGEE.